Presented here are 24 T cell receptor beta chains from one specimen sequenced in a study of T cell repertoires in cytomegalovirus infection (dated by TCRdb to between 2019 and 2020). The instrument was an Illumina HiSeq 1500. TCRdb reran the public reads through fastp at Q25 and MiXCR, keeping productive beta chains. Identical CDR3 protein sequences are pooled into one entry, listed with their most common genes and DNA. This sample has tens of thousands of distinct CDR3 sequences in its table, and 20% to 30% of those were observed once. Clones ranked in the top ten supply approximately 49% of the sample. The antigens of these receptors remain unknown. The intended sense of this specimen's treatment or condition label: in vitro stimulation with specific CMV peptide epitopes to enrich CMV-specific T cells. Sequenced here: CD8+ T cells from cultured PBMCs, sampled from culture after CMV antigen stimulation. Every receptor here comes from a human donor in good health (CMV status not recorded). Some clones in this sample may be carry-over from other donors' samples.

The rearrangement links TRBV7-3 to TRBJ1-1; D possibly corresponds to TRBD1 (5 bases). The CDR3 runs to 15 residues. From germline, CDR1 is SGHTA and CDR2 FQGTGA. Trimming cost V 6 bases and J 2 bases, with 16 bases left between them. CDR3 amino acids: CASRITGTENTEAFF. CDR3 nucleotide sequence: TGTGCCAGCAGAATAACCGGGACGGAAAACACTGAAGCTTTCTTT.

V is TRBV4-3 and J is TRBJ2-3; 9 bases fit TRBD2. The CDR3 runs 17 residues. Germline CDR1 is LGHNA and CDR2 is YSLEER. J gave up 5 bases and V 2 bases, and 11 bases lay outside the gene matches. CDR3 in amino acids: CASSQLGERGVGDTQYF. For the CDR3, the DNA is TGCGCCAGCAGCCAACTCGGGGAGCGGGGGGTTGGAGATACGCAGTATTTT.

The chain is built from TRBV9 and TRBJ2-2; no clear D. V lost 0 bases and J lost 6, with 9 bases in between. The CDR3 length is 14 residues. The germline V gene encodes CDR1 SGDLS and CDR2 YYNGEE. CDR3 sequence reads: CASSVGNGAGELFF. In DNA, the CDR3 is TGTGCCAGCAGCGTAGGAAATGGGGCCGGGGAGCTGTTTTTT.

This clonotype was seen at least ten times. The chain recombines TRBV7-9 with TRBJ2-7, with D possibly called TRBD1 or TRBD2 (5 bases each). Germline assignment: CDR1 SEHNR and CDR2 FQNEAQ (reference sequence). V lost 3 bases, J lost 2 bases, and 11 bases lay in between. The CDR3 runs to 14 residues. CDR3 DNA: TGTGCCAGCAGCTTCCGGGACGTCCCCTACGAGCAGTACTTC. Amino acid sequence: CASSFRDVPYEQYF.

This clonotype showed up many times. V and J are TRBV7-6 and TRBJ2-7; possibly TRBD2 for D (5 bases). The CDR3 consists of 15 residues. The ends were cut back, 4 bases at V and 3 bases at J, with 16 bases in the middle. Germline CDR1 SGHVS, CDR2 FNYEAQ. The CDR3 protein is CASSSEPGRVYEQYF. The DNA of the CDR3 is TGTGCCAGCAGCTCCGAGCCGGGAAGGGTCTACGAGCAGTACTTC.

This chain joins TRBV7-6 and TRBJ2-5; D remains unclear. The CDR3 consists of 13 residues. Germline-derived CDR1 and CDR2 are SGHVS and FNYEAQ. Trimming shortened V by 5 bases and J by 5 bases, and 12 bases separated the two germline ends. CDR3 coding DNA: TGTGCCAGCAGCCCTACCAGAAGGGAGACCCAGTACTTC. It yields the protein CASSPTRRETQYF. The variable domain in full, with the rest retrieved from reference TRBV7-6 and TRBJ2-5, is GAGVSQSPRYKVTKRGQDVALRCDPISGHVSLYWYRQALGQGPEFLTYFNYEAQQDKSGLPNDRFSAERPEGSISTLTIQRTEQRDSAMYRCASSPTRRETQYFGPGTRLLVL.

The V and J genes are TRBV20-1 and TRBJ1-2, with 8 positions matching TRBD1. Germline lookup yields CDR1 DFQATT and CDR2 SNEGSKA (reference sequence). J gave up 8 bases and V 5 bases, and 4 bases lay outside the gene matches. The CDR3 runs 11 residues. The CDR3 DNA sequence: TGCAGTGCTTCGGACAGGGACGGCTACACCTTC. Protein: CSASDRDGYTF.

This clonotype was recorded at least ten times. The chain joins TRBV7-8 to TRBJ2-3; TRBD2 agrees at 7 bases. The CDR3 consists of 16 residues. CDR1 is SGHVS and CDR2 is FQNEAQ in the germline V gene. After removal of 4 bases from V and 6 bases from J, the junction contained 13 bases not matched to a gene. CDR3 protein: CASSSQPDDGGDTQYF. CDR3 nucleotide sequence: TGTGCCAGCAGCTCACAACCGGATGACGGGGGGGATACGCAGTATTTT. Full variable domain (remainder filled in from reference TRBV7-8 and TRBJ2-3): GAGVSQSPRYKVAKRGQDVALRCDPISGHVSLFWYQQALGQGPEFLTYFQNEAQLDKSGLPSDRFFAERPEGSVSTLKIQRTQQEDSAVYLCASSSQPDDGGDTQYFGPGTRLTVL.

This clonotype appeared many times. The rearrangement uses TRBV4-3 and TRBJ2-3; no definite D call. Germline CDR1 is LGHNA and CDR2 is YSLEER. V was clipped by 4 bases and J by 0 bases, with 11 bases between them. This CDR3 is built from 15 residues. The CDR3: CASSRTTSSTDTQYF. CDR3 DNA sequence: TGCGCCAGCAGCCGAACTACGTCTAGCACAGATACGCAGTATTTT.

The J gene is TRBJ1-5, the V gene TRBV15, with D unclear. The germline V gene encodes CDR1 LNHNV and CDR2 YYDKDF (reference sequence). The CDR3 loop spans 17 amino acids. The V and J ends lost 0 bases and 2 bases respectively, with 14 bases between them. The CDR3 DNA reads TGTGCCACCAGCAGAGATCTCGTAGGCAGCGGCAATCAGCCCCAGCATTTT. Protein sequence: CATSRDLVGSGNQPQHF. The variable domain in full, with the rest retrieved from reference TRBV15 and TRBJ1-5, is DAMVIQNPRYQVTQFGKPVTLSCSQTLNHNVMYWYQQKSSQAPKLLFHYYDKDFNNEADTPDNFQSRRPNTSFCFLDIRSPGLGDTAMYLCATSRDLVGSGNQPQHFGDGTRLSIL.

The chain has TRBV9 and TRBJ2-6; 12 bases are a match to TRBD2. The CDR3 totals 20 residues. Germline lookup yields CDR1 SGDLS and CDR2 YYNGEE. V was pared by 0 bases and J by 0 bases, with 7 bases of the junction left unmatched. The DNA of the CDR3 is TGTGCCAGCAGCGTAGATACTAGCGGGGGGTCGATCTCTGGGGCCAACGTCCTGACTTTC. Encoded protein: CASSVDTSGGSISGANVLTF.

The V and J genes are TRBV7-9 and TRBJ2-5; tentatively, D is TRBD2 (6 bases). CDR3 length equals 15 residues. The V end was cut by 1 base, the J end by 2 bases, with 11 bases between. Per the germline V gene, CDR1 is SEHNR and CDR2 is FQNEAQ (reference sequence). The CDR3, as DNA: TGTGCCAGCAGCTTAGTGCAGGGAGGACAAGAGACCCAGTACTTC. Protein: CASSLVQGGQETQYF. Drawing the rest from reference TRBV7-9 and TRBJ2-5, the complete variable domain is DTGVSQNPRHKITKRGQNVTFRCDPISEHNRLYWYRQTLGQGPEFLTYFQNEAQLEKSRLLSDRFSAERPKGSFSTLEIQRTEQGDSAMYLCASSLVQGGQETQYFGPGTRLLVL.

This clonotype came up many times. V gene TRBV6-6 combines with J gene TRBJ1-1, with 8 bases identical to TRBD1. This CDR3 has 16 amino acids. V dropped 2 bases and J dropped 11; count of bases not matched to a gene: 16. The germline CDR1 and CDR2 sequences are MNHNY and SVGAGI (reference sequence). The chain's CDR3 is CASSYLGQGSEKRAFF. DNA for the CDR3: TGTGCCAGCAGTTACCTCGGACAGGGAAGCGAAAAACGGGCTTTCTTT.

This clonotype was seen ten or more times. CDR3 residues: CASSNWNEQFF. CDR3 nucleotide sequence: TGTGCCAGCAGTAATTGGAATGAGCAGTTCTTC. The chain joins TRBV28 to TRBJ2-1, with D unclear. CDR3 length: 11 residues. Germline V gene lookup returns CDR1 MDHEN and CDR2 SYDVKM. V shed 5 bases and J shed 7 bases, with 6 bases lying between them.

The chain uses TRBV4-3 and TRBJ2-1; 7 bases line up with TRBD2. Trimming removed 4 bases from V and 5 bases from J; junction bases left unmatched: 11. The CDR3 totals 16 residues. Germline CDR1 and CDR2: LGHNA and YSLEER. The CDR3 reads CASSPSSGTTNNEQFF. The CDR3 DNA reads TGCGCCAGCAGCCCATCCTCCGGGACTACTAACAATGAGCAGTTCTTC.

The chain is built from TRBV3-1 and TRBJ2-1, with TRBD2 identical over 9 bases. This CDR3 spans 17 amino acids. Germline assignment: CDR1 LGHDT and CDR2 YNNKEL (reference sequence). Unmatched junction bases numbered 10, after V lost 0 bases and J lost 7 bases. The chain's CDR3 is CASSQDPLAGVNNEQFF. The CDR3 bases are TGTGCCAGCAGCCAAGATCCCTTAGCGGGAGTGAATAATGAGCAGTTCTTC.

This clonotype has a handful of counts. The chain is built from TRBV4-1 and TRBJ2-7, with D uncertain. The CDR3 has 15 residues. Between the trimmed V and J ends, which lost 0 bases and 2 bases, there was a span of 11 bases. Germline loops: CDR1 MGHRA, CDR2 YSYEKL. CDR3 sequence reads: CASSQDLQPTYEQYF. CDR3 in DNA: TGCGCCAGCAGCCAAGATCTACAGCCGACCTACGAGCAGTACTTC.

The gene calls are TRBV20-1 and TRBJ2-1, with 14 bases that match TRBD2. Germline trimming cut 5 bases from V and 3 bases from J; bases unmatched to any gene: 9. CDR3 length: 17 residues. Germline V lookup: CDR1 DFQATT, CDR2 SNEGSKA (reference sequence). CDR3 coding DNA: TGCAGTGCTGCCGGGACTAGCGGGAGATCTGTCTACAATGAGCAGTTCTTC. Its protein is CSAAGTSGRSVYNEQFF.

The J gene is TRBJ2-1, the V gene TRBV7-6; the match to TRBD2 covers 12 bases. Germline trimming cut 4 bases from V and 6 bases from J; bases unmatched to any gene: 10. CDR1 and CDR2 from the germline V gene are SGHVS and FNYEAQ. The CDR3 totals 17 residues. The CDR3 sequence: CASSSRTSGEKLNEQFF. CDR3 coding DNA: TGTGCCAGCAGCTCACGGACTAGCGGGGAAAAACTCAATGAGCAGTTCTTC.

V is TRBV27 and J is TRBJ1-5, with a weak D call TRBD1 (5 bases). The V gene's germline CDR1 is MNHEY and CDR2 SMNVEV (reference sequence). V dropped 5 bases and J dropped 1 base, with 9 bases sitting between them. This CDR3 is 14 amino acids long. This CDR3 reads CASSAGSSNQPQHF. CDR3 nucleotide sequence: TGTGCCAGCAGTGCAGGGTCAAGCAATCAGCCCCAGCATTTT.

This clonotype was seen ten or more times. The V call is TRBV6-1, the J call TRBJ2-3; D is uncertain. This CDR3 has 15 amino acids. The germline gives CDR1 MNHNS, CDR2 SASEGT. V was shortened by 1 base and J by 6 bases, with 14 bases between the two germline ends. This CDR3 is CASSEDPGAADTQYF. The CDR3 coding sequence is TGTGCCAGCAGTGAAGACCCGGGTGCCGCTGATACGCAGTATTTT.

The genes are TRBV20-1 and TRBJ1-5; TRBD1 agrees at 7 bases. The CDR3 is 14 residues long. Germline V lookup: CDR1 DFQATT, CDR2 SNEGSKA (reference sequence). V trimming: 2 bases; J trimming: 4 bases; junction bases outside the gene matches: 5. The CDR3 DNA sequence: TGCAGTGCTAGAACTCGGGACAGAAATCAGCCCCAGCATTTT. Protein sequence: CSARTRDRNQPQHF.

The CDR3 sequence: CASSEGLAVNEQFF. CDR3 DNA sequence: TGTGCCAGCAGCGAGGGACTAGCGGTCAATGAGCAGTTCTTC. The gene calls are TRBV7-3 and TRBJ2-1, with 11 bases that match TRBD2. J gave up 6 bases and V 5 bases, and 3 bases lay outside the gene matches. The CDR3 spans 14 residues. Germline-derived CDR1 and CDR2 are SGHTA and FQGTGA.

The table lists this clonotype with a few counts. V usage is TRBV5-4 and J usage is TRBJ2-5, with D possibly being TRBD1 or TRBD2 (5 bases each). This CDR3 region has 18 residues. Deletions cut 0 bases from V and 7 bases from J, with 25 bases between. CDR1 SGHNT and CDR2 YYREEE come from the germline V gene (reference sequence). In nucleotides, the CDR3 is TGTGCCAGCAGCTTGGAGGTCGGGGCCCAGCGAGGCCCTTGGACCCAGTACTTC. Translated, it gives CASSLEVGAQRGPWTQYF.